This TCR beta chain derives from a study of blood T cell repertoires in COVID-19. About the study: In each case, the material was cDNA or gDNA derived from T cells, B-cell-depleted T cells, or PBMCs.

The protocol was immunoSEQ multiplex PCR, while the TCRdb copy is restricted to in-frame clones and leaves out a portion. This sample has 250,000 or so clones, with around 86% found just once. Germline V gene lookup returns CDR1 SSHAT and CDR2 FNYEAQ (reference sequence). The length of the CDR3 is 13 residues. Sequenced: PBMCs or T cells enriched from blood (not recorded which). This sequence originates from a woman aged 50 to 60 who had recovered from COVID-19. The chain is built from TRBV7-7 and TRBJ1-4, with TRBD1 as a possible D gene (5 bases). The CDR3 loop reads CASGGGPNEKLFF. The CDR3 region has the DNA TGTGCTAGCGGGGGGGGTCCTAATGAAAAACTGTTTTTT. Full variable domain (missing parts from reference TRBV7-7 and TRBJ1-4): GAGVSQSPRYKVTKRGQDVTLRCDPISSHATLYWYQQALGQGPEFLTYFNYEAQPDKSGLPSDRFSAERPEGSISTLTIQRTEQRDSAMYRCASGGGPNEKLFFGSGTQLSVL.